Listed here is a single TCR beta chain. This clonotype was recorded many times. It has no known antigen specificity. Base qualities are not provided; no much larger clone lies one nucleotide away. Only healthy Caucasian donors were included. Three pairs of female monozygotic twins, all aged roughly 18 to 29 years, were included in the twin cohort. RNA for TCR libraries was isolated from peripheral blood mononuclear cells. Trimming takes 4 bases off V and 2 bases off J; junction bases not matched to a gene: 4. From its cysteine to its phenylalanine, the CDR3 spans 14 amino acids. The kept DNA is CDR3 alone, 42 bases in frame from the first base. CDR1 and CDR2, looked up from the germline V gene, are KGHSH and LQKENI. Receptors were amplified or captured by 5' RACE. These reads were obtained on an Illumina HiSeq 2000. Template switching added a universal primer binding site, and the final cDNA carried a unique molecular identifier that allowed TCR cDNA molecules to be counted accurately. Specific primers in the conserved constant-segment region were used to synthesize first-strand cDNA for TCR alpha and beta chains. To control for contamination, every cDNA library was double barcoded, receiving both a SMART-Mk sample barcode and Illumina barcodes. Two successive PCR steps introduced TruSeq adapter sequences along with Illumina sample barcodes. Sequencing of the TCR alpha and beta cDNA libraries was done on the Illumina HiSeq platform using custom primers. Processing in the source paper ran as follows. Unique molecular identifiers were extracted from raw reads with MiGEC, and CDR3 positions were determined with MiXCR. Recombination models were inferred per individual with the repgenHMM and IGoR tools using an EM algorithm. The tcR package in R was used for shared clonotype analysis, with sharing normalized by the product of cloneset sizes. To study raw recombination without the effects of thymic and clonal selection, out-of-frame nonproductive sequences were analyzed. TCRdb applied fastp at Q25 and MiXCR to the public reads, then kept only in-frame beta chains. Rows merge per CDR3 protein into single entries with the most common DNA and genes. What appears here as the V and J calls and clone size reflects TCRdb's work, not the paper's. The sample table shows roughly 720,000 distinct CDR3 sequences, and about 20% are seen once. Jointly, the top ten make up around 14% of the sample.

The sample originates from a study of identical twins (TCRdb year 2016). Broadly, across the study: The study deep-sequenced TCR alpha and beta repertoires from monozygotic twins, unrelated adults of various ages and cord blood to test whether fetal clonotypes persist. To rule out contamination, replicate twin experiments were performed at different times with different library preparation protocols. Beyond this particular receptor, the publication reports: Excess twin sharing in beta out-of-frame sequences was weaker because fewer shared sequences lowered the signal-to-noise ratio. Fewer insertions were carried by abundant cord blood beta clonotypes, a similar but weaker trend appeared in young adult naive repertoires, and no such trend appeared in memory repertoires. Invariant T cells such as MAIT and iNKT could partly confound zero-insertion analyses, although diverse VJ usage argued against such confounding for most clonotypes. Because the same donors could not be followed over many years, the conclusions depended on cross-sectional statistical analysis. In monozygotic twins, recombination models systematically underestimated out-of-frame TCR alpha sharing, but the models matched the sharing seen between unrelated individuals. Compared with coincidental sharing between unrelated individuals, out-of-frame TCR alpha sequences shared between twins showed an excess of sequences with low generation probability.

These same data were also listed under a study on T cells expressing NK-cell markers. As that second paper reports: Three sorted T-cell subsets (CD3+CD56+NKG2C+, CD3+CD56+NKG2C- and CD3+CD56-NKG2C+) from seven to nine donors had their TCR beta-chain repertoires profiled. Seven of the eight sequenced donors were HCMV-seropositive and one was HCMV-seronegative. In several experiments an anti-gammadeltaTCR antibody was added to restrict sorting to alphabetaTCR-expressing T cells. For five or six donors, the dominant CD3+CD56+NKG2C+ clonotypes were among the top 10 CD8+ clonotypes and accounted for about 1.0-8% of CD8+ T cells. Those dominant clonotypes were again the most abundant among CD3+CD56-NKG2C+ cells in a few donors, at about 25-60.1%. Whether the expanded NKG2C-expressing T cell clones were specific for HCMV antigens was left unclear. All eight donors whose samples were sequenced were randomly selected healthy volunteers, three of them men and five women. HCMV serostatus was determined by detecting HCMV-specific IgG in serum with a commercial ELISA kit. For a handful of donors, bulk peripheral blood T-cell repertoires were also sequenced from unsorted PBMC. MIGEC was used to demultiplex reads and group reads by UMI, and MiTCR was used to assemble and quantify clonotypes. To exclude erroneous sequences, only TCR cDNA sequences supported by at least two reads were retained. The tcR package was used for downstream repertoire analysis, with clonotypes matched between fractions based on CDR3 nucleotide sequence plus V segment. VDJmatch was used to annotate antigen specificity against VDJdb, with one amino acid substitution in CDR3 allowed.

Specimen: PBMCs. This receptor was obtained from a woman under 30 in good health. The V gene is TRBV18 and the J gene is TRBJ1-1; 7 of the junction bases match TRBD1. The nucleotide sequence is TGTGCCAGCTCACTAAACAGGGGCAACACTGAAGCTTTCTTT. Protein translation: CASSLNRGNTEAFF.